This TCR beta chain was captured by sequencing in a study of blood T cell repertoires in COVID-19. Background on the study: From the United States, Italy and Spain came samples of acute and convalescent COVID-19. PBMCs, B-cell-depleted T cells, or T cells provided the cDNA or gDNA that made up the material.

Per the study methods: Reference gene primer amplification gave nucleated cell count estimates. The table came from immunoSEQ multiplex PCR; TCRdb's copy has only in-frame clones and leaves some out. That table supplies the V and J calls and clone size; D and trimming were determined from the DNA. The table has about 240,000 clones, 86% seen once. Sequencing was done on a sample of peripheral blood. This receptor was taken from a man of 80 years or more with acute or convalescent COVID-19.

The DNA of the CDR3 is TGTGCCAGCAGCCCGGGTAGCGGAGCCAACAATGAGCAGTTCTTC. Translation: CASSPGSGANNEQFF. The V gene is TRBV5-4, the J gene TRBJ2-1, with D perhaps TRBD2 (6 bases). Trimming left V 4 bases short and J 5 bases short, with 16 bases between. The germline CDR1 and CDR2 sequences are SGHNT and YYREEE (reference sequence). The CDR3 is made up of 15 amino acids. The complete variable domain, with remaining parts taken from reference TRBV5-4 and TRBJ2-1, reads ETGVTQSPTHLIKTRGQQVTLRCSSQSGHNTVSWYQQALGQGPQFIFQYYREEENGRGNFPPRFSGLQFPNYSSELNVNALELDDSALYLCASSPGSGANNEQFFGPGTRLTVL.